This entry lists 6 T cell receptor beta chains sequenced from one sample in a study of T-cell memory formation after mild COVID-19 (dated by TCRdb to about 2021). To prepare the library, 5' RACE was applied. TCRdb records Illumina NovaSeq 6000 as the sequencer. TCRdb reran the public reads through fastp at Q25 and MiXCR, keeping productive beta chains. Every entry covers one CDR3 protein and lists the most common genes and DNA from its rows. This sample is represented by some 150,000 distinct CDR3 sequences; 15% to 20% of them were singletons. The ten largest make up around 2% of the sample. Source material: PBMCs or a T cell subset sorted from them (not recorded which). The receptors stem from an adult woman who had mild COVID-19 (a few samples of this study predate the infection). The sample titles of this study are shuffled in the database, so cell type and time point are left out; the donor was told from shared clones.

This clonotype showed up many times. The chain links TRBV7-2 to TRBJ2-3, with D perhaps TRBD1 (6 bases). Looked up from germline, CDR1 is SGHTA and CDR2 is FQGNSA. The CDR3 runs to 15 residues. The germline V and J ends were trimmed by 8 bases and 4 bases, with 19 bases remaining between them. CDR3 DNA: TGTGCCAGCCGCCCGACAGGCCTTCAGGCAGATACGCAGTATTTT. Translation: CASRPTGLQADTQYF.

Here the CDR3 DNA reads TGTGCCAGCAGTCCCGGGCGGGTACGGCAGTTCTTC. Amino acids: CASSPGRVRQFF. The chain combines TRBV12-3 or TRBV12-4 with TRBJ2-1, with TRBD2 as a possible D gene (5 bases). The CDR3 has 12 amino acids. Trimming cost V 5 bases and J 12 bases, with 14 bases left between them.

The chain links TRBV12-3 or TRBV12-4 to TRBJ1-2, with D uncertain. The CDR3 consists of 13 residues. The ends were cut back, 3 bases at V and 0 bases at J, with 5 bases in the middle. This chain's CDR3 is CASSFGSNYGYTF. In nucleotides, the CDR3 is TGTGCCAGCAGTTTCGGGTCTAACTATGGCTACACCTTC.

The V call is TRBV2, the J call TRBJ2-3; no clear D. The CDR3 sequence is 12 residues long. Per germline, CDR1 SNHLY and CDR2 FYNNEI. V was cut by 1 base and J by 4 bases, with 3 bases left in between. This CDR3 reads CASSEGADTQYF. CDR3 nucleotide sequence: TGTGCCAGCAGTGAAGGGGCAGATACGCAGTATTTT. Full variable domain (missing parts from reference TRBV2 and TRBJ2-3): EPEVTQTPSHQVTQMGQEVILRCVPISNHLYFYWYRQILGQKVEFLVSFYNNEISEKSEIFDDQFSVERPDGSNFTLKIRSTKLEDSAMYFCASSEGADTQYFGPGTRLTVL.

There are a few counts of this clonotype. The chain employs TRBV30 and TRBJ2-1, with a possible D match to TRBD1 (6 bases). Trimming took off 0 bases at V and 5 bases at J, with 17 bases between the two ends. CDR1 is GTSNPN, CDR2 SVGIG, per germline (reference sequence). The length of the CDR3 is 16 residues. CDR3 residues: CAWSVIVGKGDNEQFF. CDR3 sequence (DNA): TGTGCCTGGAGTGTAATCGTTGGAAAGGGGGACAATGAGCAGTTCTTC. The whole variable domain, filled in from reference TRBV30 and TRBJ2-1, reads SQTIHQWPATLVQPVGSPLSLECTVEGTSNPNLYWYRQAAGRGLQLLFYSVGIGQISSEVPQNLSASRPQDRQFILSSKKLLLSDSGFYLCAWSVIVGKGDNEQFFGPGTRLTVL.

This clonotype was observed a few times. CDR3: CATSREGQAAYEQYF. Here the CDR3 DNA reads TGTGCCACCAGCAGAGAGGGCCAGGCTGCCTACGAGCAGTACTTC. V gene TRBV15 combines with J gene TRBJ2-7; the D is unclear. The germline gives CDR1 LNHNV, CDR2 YYDKDF (reference sequence). Trimming left V 0 bases short and J 2 bases short, with 11 bases between. The CDR3 extends over 15 amino acids.